One and the same sample provided the 11 T cell receptor beta chains below, sequenced in a study of cytomegalovirus exposure and HLA in healthy donors. The PCR was carried out with 60 Vbeta primers and 13 Jbeta primers. The repertoire was sequenced with immunoSEQ multiplex PCR; TCRdb's copy has only in-frame clones and lacks some. The sample holds 120,000 or so clones; around 75% are singletons and the top ten take under 3.5%. Sequencing was performed on PBMCs. The receptors were sampled from a woman between 50 and 59 years old in good health and CMV-seronegative.

The chain employs TRBV7-9 and TRBJ2-1; 14 nucleotides line up with TRBD2. Trimming removed 2 bases from V and 8 bases from J; junction bases left unmatched: 11. Looked up from germline, CDR1 is SEHNR and CDR2 is FQNEAQ (reference sequence). The CDR3 consists of 18 residues. CDR3 coding DNA: TGTGCCAGCAGCTTAAGAGGAATCACGACTAGCGGGAGGGATGAGCAGTTCTTC. Residues: CASSLRGITTSGRDEQFF.

As to this clone: A read error may produce the germline difference seen at one junction end. The gene calls are TRBV7-9 and TRBJ1-1, with D tentatively TRBD1 (5 bases). This CDR3 is 13 amino acids long. Germline CDR1 reads SEHNR; CDR2 reads FQNEAQ (reference sequence). The CDR3 here is CSSSPEGRAEAFF. CDR3 nucleotides: TGTTCCAGCAGCCCTGAGGGGAGGGCTGAAGCTTTCTTT.

The J gene is TRBJ1-2, the V gene TRBV28; D possibly corresponds to TRBD1 (5 bases). The germline V gene encodes CDR1 MDHEN and CDR2 SYDVKM. CDR3 length equals 12 residues. V lost 3 bases and J 5 bases, leaving 7 bases between the germline ends. The CDR3 reads CASSFGGYGYTF. The CDR3 DNA sequence: TGTGCCAGCAGTTTCGGGGGATATGGCTACACCTTC.

The chain joins TRBV27 to TRBJ2-1; 12 positions agree with TRBD1. V was pared by 4 bases and J by 8 bases, with 3 bases of the junction left unmatched. Germline CDR1 reads MNHEY; CDR2 reads SMNVEV (reference sequence). This CDR3 comprises 14 residues. The CDR3 here is CASSSGTGGYEQFF. The DNA of the CDR3 is TGTGCCAGCAGTTCCGGGACAGGGGGCTATGAGCAGTTCTTC.

This clone was picked up one time. The V gene is TRBV7-3, the J gene TRBJ2-3; D may be TRBD2 (5 bases). The CDR3 contains 12 residues. Trimming shortened V by 5 bases and J by 10 bases, and 13 bases separated the two germline ends. Germline V gene data show CDR1 as SGHTA and CDR2 as FQGTGA. The chain's CDR3 is CASSPNSEAQYF. For the CDR3, the DNA is TGTGCCAGCAGCCCAAACTCGGAGGCGCAGTATTTT.

The chain recombines TRBV15 with TRBJ2-1, with D possibly TRBD1 on 5 matching bases. The CDR3 sequence is 14 residues long. The V gene's germline CDR1 is LNHNV and CDR2 YYDKDF (reference sequence). V gave up 8 bases and J gave up 3 bases, with 14 bases separating them. CDR3 protein: CATGADTSYNEQFF. The DNA for the CDR3 is TGTGCCACCGGGGCGGACACCAGCTACAATGAGCAGTTCTTC. Combining the CDR3 with reference TRBV15 and TRBJ2-1 gives the whole variable domain DAMVIQNPRYQVTQFGKPVTLSCSQTLNHNVMYWYQQKSSQAPKLLFHYYDKDFNNEADTPDNFQSRRPNTSFCFLDIRSPGLGDTAMYLCATGADTSYNEQFFGPGTRLTVL.

This sequence joins TRBV7-2 and TRBJ2-5; D is perhaps TRBD1 (6 bases). This CDR3 spans 14 amino acids. Germline CDR1 and CDR2: SGHTA and FQGNSA. V was clipped by 6 bases and J by 5 bases, with 16 bases between them. This CDR3 reads CASSPTGSKETQYF. The CDR3 DNA reads as TGTGCCAGCAGTCCTACAGGGAGTAAGGAGACCCAGTACTTC.

The chain links TRBV29-1 to TRBJ2-3, with 7 bases fitting TRBD1. The CDR3 runs to 14 residues. V was clipped by 1 base and J by 4 bases; unmatched bases: 5. Per the germline V gene, CDR1 is SQVTM and CDR2 is ANQGSEA. The CDR3 sequence is CSVEGDRVADTQYF. The CDR3, as DNA: TGCAGCGTTGAAGGTGACAGGGTGGCAGATACGCAGTATTTT.

The chain has TRBV28 and TRBJ2-7; no definite D call. The CDR3 loop spans 13 amino acids. V was shortened by 10 bases and J by 2 bases, with 15 bases between the two germline ends. Germline CDR1 MDHEN, CDR2 SYDVKM. The CDR3 DNA reads as TGTGCCACCTTTATAAGACATCCCTACGAGCAGTACTTC. This translates into CATFIRHPYEQYF.

This chain links TRBV4-2 with TRBJ1-2; D remains ambiguous. V lost 1 base and J 1 base, leaving 7 bases between the germline ends. The germline V gene encodes CDR1 LGHNA and CDR2 YNFKEQ. The CDR3 covers 14 residues. Here the CDR3 DNA reads TGTGCCAGCAGCCAAGGGAGGGATAACTATGGCTACACCTTC. It translates to CASSQGRDNYGYTF.

The chain joins TRBV6-5 to TRBJ1-1; D is possibly TRBD1 (5 bases). CDR1 and CDR2 from the germline V gene are MNHEY and SVGAGI. V was pared by 0 bases and J by 4 bases, with 12 bases between. This CDR3 has 15 residues. CDR3 residues: CASSYSGSGGTEAFF. The DNA of the CDR3 is TGTGCCAGCAGTTACTCAGGCTCGGGGGGCACTGAAGCTTTCTTT.